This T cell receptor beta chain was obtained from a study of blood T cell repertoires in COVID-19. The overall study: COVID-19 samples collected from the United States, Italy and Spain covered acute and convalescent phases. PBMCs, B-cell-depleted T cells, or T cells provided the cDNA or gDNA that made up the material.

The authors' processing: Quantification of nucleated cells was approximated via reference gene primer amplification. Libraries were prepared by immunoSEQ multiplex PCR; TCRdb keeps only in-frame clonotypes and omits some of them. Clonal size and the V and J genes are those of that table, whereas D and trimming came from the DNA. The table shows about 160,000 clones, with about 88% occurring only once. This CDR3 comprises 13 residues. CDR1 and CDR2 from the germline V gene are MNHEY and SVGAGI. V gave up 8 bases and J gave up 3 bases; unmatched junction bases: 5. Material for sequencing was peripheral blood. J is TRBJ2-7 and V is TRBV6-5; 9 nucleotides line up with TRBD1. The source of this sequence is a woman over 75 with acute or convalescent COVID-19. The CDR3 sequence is CASYTGGSYEQYF. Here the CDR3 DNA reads TGTGCCAGCTATACAGGGGGCAGCTACGAGCAGTACTTC.